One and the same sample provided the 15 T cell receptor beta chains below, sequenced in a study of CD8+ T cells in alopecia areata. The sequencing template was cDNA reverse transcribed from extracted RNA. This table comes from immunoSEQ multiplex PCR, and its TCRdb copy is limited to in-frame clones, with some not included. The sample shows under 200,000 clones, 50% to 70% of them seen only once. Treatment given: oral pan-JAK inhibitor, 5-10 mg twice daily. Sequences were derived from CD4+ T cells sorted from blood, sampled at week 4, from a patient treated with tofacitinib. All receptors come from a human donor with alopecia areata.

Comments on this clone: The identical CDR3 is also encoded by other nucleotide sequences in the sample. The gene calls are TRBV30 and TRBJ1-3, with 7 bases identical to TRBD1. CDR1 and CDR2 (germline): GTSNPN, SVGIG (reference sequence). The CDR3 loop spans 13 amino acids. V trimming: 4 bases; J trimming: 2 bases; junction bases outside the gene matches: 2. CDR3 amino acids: CAWTTGAGNTIYF. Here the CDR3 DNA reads TGTGCCTGGACTACAGGGGCTGGAAACACCATATATTTT.

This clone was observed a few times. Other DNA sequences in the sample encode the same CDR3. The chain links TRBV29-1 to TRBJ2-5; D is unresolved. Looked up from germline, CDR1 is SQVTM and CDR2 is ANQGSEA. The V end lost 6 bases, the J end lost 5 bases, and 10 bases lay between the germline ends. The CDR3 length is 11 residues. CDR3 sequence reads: CSVVVGETQYF. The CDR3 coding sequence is TGCAGCGTCGTAGTGGGGGAGACCCAGTACTTC. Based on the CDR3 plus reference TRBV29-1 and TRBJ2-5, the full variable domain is SAVISQKPSRDICQRGTSLTIQCQVDSQVTMMFWYRQQPGQSLTLIATANQGSEATYESGFVIDKFPISRPNLTFSTLTVSNMSPEDSSIYLCSVVVGETQYFGPGTRLLVL.

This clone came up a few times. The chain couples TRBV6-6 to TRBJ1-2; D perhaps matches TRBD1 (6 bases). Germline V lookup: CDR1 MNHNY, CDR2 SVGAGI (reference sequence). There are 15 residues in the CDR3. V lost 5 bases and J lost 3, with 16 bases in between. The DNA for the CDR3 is TGTGCCAGCAGTGTACCTGGGGGCGTCGACTATGGCTACACCTTC. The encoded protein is CASSVPGGVDYGYTF.

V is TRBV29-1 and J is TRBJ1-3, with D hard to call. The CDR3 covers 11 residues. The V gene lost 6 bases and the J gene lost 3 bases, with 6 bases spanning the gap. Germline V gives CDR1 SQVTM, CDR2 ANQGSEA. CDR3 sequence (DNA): TGCAGCGTAACAAGTGGAAACACCATATATTTT. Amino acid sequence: CSVTSGNTIYF.

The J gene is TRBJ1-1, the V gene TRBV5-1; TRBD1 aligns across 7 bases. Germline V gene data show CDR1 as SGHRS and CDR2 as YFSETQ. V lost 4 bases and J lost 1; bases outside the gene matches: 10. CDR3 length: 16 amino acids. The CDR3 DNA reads TGCGCCAGCAGCCCAAGTAGTAGACAGGGGAACACTGAAGCTTTCTTT. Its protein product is CASSPSSRQGNTEAFF.

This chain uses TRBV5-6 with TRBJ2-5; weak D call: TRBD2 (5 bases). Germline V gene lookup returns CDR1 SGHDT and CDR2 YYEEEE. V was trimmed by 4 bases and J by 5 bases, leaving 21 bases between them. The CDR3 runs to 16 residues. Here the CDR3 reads CASSRQVQDRGETQYF. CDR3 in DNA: TGTGCCAGCAGCAGGCAAGTGCAGGACCGAGGGGAGACCCAGTACTTC.

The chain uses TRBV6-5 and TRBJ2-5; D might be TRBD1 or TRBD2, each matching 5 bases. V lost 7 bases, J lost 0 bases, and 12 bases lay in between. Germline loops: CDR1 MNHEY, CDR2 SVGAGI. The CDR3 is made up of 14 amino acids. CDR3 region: CASIGDQYQETQYF. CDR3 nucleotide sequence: TGTGCCAGCATTGGGGACCAGTACCAAGAGACCCAGTACTTC.

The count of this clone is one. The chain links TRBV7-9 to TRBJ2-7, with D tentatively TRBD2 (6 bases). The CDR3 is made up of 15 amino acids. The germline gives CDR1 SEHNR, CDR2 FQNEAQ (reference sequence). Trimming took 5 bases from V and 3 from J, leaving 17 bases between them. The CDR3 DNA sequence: TGTGCCAGCAGCCGCGGGGAGCGGGCGGGCTACGAGCAGTACTTC. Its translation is CASSRGERAGYEQYF.

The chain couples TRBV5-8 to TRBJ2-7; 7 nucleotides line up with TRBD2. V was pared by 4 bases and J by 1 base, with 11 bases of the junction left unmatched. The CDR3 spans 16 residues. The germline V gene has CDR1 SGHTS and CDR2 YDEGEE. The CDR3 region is CASSPFRRGDSYEQYF. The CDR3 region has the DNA TGTGCCAGCAGCCCCTTCCGACGGGGGGATTCCTACGAGCAGTACTTC.

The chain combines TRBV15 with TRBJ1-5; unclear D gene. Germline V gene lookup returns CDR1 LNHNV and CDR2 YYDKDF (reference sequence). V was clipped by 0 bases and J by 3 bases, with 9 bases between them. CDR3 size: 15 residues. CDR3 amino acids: CATSREREANQPQHF. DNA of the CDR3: TGTGCCACCAGCAGAGAGAGGGAGGCCAATCAGCCCCAGCATTTT.

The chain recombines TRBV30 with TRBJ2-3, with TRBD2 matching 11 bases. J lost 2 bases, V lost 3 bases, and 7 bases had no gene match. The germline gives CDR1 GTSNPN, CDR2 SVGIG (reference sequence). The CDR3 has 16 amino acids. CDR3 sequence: CAWRALAGGLTDTQYF. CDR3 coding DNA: TGTGCCTGGAGAGCTCTAGCGGGGGGCCTCACAGATACGCAGTATTTT.

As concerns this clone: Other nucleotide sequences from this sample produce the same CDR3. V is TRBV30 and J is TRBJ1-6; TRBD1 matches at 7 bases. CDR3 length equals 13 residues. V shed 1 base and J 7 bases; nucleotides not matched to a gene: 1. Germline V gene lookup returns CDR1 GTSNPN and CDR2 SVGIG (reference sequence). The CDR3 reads CAWSGQGNSPLHF. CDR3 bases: TGTGCCTGGAGTGGACAGGGAAATTCACCCCTCCACTTT.

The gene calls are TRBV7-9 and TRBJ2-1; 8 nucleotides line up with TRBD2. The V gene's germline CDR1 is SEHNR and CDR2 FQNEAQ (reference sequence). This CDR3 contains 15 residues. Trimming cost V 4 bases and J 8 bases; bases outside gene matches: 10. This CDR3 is CASSYSGALQDEQFF. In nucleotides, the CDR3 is TGTGCCAGCAGCTATAGCGGGGCTCTACAAGATGAGCAGTTCTTC.

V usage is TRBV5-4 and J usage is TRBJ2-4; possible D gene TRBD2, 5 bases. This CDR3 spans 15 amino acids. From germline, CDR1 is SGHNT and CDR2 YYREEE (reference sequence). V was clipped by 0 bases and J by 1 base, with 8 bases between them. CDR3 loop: CASSLEDSAKNIQYF. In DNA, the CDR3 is TGTGCCAGCAGCTTGGAGGACTCGGCCAAAAACATTCAGTACTTC.

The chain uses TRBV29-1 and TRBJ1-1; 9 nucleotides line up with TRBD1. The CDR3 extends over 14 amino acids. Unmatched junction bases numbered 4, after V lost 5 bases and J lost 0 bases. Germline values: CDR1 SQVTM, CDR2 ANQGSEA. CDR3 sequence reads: CSVTRTGVNTEAFF. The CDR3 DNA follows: TGCAGCGTTACTCGGACAGGGGTGAACACTGAAGCTTTCTTT.